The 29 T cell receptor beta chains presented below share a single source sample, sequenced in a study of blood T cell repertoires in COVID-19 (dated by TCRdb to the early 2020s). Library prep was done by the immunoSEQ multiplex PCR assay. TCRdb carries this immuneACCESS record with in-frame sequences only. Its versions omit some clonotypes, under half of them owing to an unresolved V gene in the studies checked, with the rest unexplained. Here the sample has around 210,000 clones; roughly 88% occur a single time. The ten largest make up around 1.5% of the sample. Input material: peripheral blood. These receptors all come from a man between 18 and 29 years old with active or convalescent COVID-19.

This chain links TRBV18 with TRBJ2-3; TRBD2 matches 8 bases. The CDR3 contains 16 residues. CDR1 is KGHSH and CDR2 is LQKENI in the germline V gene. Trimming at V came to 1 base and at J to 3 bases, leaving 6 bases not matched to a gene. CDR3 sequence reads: CASSPLSGSSTDTQYF. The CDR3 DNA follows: TGTGCCAGCTCACCACTCAGCGGGAGTTCTACAGATACGCAGTATTTT. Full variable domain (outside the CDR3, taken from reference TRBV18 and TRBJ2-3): NAGVMQNPRHLVRRRGQEARLRCSPMKGHSHVYWYRQLPEEGLKFMVYLQKENIIDESGMPKERFSAEFPKEGPSILRIQQVVRGDSAAYFCASSPLSGSSTDTQYFGPGTRLTVL.

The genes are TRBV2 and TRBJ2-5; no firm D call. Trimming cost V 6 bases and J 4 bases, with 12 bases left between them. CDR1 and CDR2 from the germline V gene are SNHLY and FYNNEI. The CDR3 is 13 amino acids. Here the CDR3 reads CASRRSPLETQYF. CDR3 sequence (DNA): TGTGCCAGCAGAAGGAGCCCATTAGAGACCCAGTACTTC.

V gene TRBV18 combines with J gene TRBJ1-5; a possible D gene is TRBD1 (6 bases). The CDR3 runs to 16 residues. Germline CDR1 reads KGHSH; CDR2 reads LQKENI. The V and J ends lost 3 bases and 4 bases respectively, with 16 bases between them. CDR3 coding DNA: TGTGCCAGCTCACCCTCCATGTCAGGGGCGAATCAGCCCCAGCATTTT. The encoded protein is CASSPSMSGANQPQHF.

DNA of the CDR3: TGTGCCTGGAACGGACAGGGCCCCGGTGGGCCCCAGCATTTT. This encodes CAWNGQGPGGPQHF. The J gene is TRBJ1-5, the V gene TRBV30; 8 nucleotides match TRBD1. Trimming cost V 4 bases and J 9 bases; bases outside gene matches: 11. This CDR3 has 14 residues. The V gene's germline CDR1 is GTSNPN and CDR2 SVGIG (reference sequence).

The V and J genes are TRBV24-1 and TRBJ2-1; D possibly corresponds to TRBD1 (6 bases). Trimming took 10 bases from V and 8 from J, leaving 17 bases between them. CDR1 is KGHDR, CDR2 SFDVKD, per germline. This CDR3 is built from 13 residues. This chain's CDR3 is CATSWQGTDEQFF. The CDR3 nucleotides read TGTGCCACTTCATGGCAGGGGACGGATGAGCAGTTCTTC.

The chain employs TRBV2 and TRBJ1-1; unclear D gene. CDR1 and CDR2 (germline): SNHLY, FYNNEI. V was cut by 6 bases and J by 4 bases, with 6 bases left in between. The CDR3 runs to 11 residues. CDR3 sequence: CASRRSTEAFF. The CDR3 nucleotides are TGTGCCAGCAGGCGGAGCACTGAAGCTTTCTTT. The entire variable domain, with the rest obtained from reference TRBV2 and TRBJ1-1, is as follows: EPEVTQTPSHQVTQMGQEVILRCVPISNHLYFYWYRQILGQKVEFLVSFYNNEISEKSEIFDDQFSVERPDGSNFTLKIRSTKLEDSAMYFCASRRSTEAFFGQGTRLTVV.

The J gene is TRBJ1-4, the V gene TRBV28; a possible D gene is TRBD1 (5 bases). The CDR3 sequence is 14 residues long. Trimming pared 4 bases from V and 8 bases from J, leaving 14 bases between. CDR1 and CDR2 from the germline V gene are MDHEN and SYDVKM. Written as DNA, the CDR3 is TGTGCCAGCAGTTGGGTCAGGGTGCGGGAAAAACTGTTTTTT. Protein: CASSWVRVREKLFF.

Here the CDR3 DNA reads TGTGCCAGCAGTCCGCATAAAATCCTCAGGGATTCGCACTCTGGGGCCAACGTCCTGACTTTC. Its protein is CASSPHKILRDSHSGANVLTF. This chain uses TRBV6-2 or TRBV6-3 with TRBJ2-6; tentative D call: TRBD1 (5 bases). Trimming pared 5 bases from V and 0 bases from J, leaving 26 bases between. Germline lookup yields CDR1 MNHEY and CDR2 SVGEGT. The CDR3 length is 21 residues.

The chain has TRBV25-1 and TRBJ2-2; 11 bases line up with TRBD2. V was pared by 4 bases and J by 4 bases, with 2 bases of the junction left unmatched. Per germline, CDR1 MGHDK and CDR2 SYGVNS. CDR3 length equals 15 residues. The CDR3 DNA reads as TGTGCCAGCAGTGCGACTAGCGGGGTCACCGGGGAGCTGTTTTTT. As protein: CASSATSGVTGELFF.

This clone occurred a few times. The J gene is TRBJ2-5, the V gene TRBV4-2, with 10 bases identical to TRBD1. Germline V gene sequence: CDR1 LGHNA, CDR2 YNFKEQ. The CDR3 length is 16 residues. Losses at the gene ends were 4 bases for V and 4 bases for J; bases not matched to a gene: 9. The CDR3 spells CASSLWATGGRETQYF. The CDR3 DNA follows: TGTGCCAGCAGCCTTTGGGCGACAGGGGGCAGAGAGACCCAGTACTTC.

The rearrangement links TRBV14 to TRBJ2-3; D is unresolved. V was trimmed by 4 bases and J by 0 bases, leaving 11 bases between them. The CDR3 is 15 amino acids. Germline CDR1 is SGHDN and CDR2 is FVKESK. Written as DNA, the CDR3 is TGTGCCAGCAGCCGTAACCCTACTAGCACAGATACGCAGTATTTT. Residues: CASSRNPTSTDTQYF.

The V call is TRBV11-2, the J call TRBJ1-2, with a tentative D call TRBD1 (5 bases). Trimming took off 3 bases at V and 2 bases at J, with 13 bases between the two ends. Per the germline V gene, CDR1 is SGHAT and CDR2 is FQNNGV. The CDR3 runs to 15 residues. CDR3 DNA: TGTGCCAGCAGCTTCGGGCAGGGCAACAACTATGGCTACACCTTC. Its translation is CASSFGQGNNYGYTF.

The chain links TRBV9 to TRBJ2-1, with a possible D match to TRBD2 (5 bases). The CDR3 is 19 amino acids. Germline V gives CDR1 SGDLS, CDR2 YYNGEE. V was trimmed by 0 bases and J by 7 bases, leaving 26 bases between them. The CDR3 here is CASSVVPSPRVALENEQFF. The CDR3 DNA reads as TGTGCCAGCAGCGTAGTCCCCTCGCCCCGGGTAGCGTTGGAGAATGAGCAGTTCTTC.

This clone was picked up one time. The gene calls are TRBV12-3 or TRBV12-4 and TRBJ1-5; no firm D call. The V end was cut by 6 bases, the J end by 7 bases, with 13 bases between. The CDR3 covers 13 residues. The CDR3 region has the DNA TGTGCCAGCAGACCCGACACCTACCAGCCCCAGCATTTT. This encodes CASRPDTYQPQHF.

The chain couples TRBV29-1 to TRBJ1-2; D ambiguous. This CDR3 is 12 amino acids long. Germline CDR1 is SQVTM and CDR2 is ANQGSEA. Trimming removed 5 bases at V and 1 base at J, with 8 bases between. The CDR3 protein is CSVSQVNYGYTF. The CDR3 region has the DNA TGCAGCGTTTCTCAGGTTAACTATGGCTACACCTTC.

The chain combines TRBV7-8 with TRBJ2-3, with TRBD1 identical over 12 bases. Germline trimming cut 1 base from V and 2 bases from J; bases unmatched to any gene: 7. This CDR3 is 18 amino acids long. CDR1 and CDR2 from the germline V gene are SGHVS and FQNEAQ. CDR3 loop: CASSLVGGQGAYTDTQYF. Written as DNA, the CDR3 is TGTGCCAGCAGCTTAGTGGGGGGACAGGGGGCGTACACAGATACGCAGTATTTT.

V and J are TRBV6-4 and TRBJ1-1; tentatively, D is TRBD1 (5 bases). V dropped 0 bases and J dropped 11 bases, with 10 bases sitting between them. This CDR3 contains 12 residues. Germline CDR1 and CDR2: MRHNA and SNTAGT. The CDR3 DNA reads TGTGCCAGCAGTGACTCGGGGGGGAGGGCTTTCTTT. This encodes CASSDSGGRAFF.

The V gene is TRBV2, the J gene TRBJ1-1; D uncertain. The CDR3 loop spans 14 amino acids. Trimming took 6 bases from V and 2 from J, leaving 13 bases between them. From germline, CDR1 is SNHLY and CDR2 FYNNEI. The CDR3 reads CASSQRTGNTEAFF. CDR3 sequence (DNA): TGTGCCAGCAGCCAAAGGACGGGAAACACTGAAGCTTTCTTT. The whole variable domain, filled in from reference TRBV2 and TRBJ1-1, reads EPEVTQTPSHQVTQMGQEVILRCVPISNHLYFYWYRQILGQKVEFLVSFYNNEISEKSEIFDDQFSVERPDGSNFTLKIRSTKLEDSAMYFCASSQRTGNTEAFFGQGTRLTVV.

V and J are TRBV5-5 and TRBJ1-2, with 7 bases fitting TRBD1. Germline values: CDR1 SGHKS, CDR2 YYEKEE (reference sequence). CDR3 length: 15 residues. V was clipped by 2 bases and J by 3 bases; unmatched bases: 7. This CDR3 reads CASSFGAGGDYGYTF. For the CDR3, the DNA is TGTGCCAGCAGCTTTGGGGCAGGGGGTGACTATGGCTACACCTTC.

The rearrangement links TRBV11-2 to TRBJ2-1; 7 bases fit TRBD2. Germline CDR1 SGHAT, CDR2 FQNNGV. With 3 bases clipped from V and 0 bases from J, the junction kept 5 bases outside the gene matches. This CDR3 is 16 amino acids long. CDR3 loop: CASSLVGRSSYNEQFF. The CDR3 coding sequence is TGTGCCAGCAGCTTGGTCGGGAGGAGCTCCTACAATGAGCAGTTCTTC.

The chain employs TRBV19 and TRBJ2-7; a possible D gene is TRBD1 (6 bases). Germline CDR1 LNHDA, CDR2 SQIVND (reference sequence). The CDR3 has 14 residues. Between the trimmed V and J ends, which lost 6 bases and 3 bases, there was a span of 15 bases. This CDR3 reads CASRGTGSLYEQYF. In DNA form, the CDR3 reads TGTGCCAGTAGGGGAACAGGGTCTCTCTACGAGCAGTACTTC.

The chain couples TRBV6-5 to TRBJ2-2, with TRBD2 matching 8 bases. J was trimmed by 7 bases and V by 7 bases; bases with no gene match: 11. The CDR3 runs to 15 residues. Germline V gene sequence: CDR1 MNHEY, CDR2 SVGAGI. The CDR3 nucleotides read TGTGCCAGCAAACGGGAGGGAGGGCCAATCGGGGAGCTGTTTTTT. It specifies CASKREGGPIGELFF.

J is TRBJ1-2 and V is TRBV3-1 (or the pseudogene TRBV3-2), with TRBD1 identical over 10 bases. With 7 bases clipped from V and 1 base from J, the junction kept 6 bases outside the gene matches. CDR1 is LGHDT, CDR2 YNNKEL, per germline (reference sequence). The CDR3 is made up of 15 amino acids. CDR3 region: CASTKGQGNNYGYTF. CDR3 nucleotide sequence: TGTGCCAGCACCAAGGGACAGGGGAATAACTATGGCTACACCTTC.

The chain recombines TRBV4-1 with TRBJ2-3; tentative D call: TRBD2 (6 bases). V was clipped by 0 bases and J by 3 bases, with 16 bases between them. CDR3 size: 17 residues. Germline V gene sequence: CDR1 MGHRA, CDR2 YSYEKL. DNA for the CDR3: TGCGCCAGCAGCCAAGACACTAGCATTCTCTTTACAGATACGCAGTATTTT. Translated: CASSQDTSILFTDTQYF.

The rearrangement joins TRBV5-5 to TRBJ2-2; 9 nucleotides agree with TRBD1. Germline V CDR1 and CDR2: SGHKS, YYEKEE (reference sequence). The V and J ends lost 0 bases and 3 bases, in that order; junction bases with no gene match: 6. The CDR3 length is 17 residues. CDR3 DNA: TGTGCCAGCAGCTTGGGGACAGGGGAAGGTGACACCGGGGAGCTGTTTTTT. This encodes CASSLGTGEGDTGELFF.

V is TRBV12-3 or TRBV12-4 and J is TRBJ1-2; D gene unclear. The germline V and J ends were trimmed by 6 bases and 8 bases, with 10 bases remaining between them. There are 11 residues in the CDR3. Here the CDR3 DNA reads TGTGCCAGCAGCAGCGGTCTGGGCTACACCTTC. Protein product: CASSSGLGYTF.

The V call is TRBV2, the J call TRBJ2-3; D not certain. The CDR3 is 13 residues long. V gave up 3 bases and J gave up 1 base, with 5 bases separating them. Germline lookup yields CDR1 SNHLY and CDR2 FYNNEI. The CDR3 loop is CASSDTGTDTQYF. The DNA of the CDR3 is TGTGCCAGCAGTGATACTGGCACAGATACGCAGTATTTT.

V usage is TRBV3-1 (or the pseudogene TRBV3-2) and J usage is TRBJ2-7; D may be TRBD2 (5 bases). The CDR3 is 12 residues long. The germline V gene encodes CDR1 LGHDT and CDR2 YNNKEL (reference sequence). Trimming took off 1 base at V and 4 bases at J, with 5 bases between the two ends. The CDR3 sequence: CASSQGLYEQYF. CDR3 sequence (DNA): TGTGCCAGCAGCCAAGGACTATACGAGCAGTACTTC.

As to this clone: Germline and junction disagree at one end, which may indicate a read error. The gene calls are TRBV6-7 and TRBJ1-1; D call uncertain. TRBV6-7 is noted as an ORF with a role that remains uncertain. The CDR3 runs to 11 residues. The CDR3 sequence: CASSYSYEAFF. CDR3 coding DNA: TGTGCCAGCAGCTACTCATATGAAGCTTTCTTT.